The 28 T cell receptor beta chains below all came from one sample that was sequenced in a study of shared clonotypes between healthy human individuals. CD45RO-negative cells were positively selected for CCR7, leaving out terminally differentiated effector memory CD45RA+ cells. TCRdb keeps only in-frame clones here, not all; method: immunoSEQ multiplex PCR. Of about 1,900,000 clones detected, about 95% appear once; the ten largest clones hold around 1.2%. Sequenced material: naive CD8+ T cells sorted from blood. The receptors derive from a man younger than 35 in good health.

The V call is TRBV6-5, the J call TRBJ2-1; a possible D gene is TRBD1 (5 bases). Germline CDR1 and CDR2: MNHEY and SVGAGI. V was trimmed by 5 bases and J by 8 bases, leaving 19 bases between them. There are 15 residues in the CDR3. The CDR3 nucleotides read TGTGCCAGCAGTCTACAGGCAGTAGTGATCGATGAGCAGTTCTTC. Its translation is CASSLQAVVIDEQFF.

The rearrangement uses TRBV29-1 and TRBJ1-2, with 7 bases aligning to TRBD1. Trimming cost V 0 bases and J 6 bases; bases outside gene matches: 7. Germline V gene data show CDR1 as SQVTM and CDR2 as ANQGSEA. The CDR3 sequence is 14 residues long. The CDR3 coding sequence is TGCAGCGTTGAAGATTACAGGGGAGGGGATGGCTACACCTTC. Translation gives CSVEDYRGGDGYTF.

V is TRBV5-4 and J is TRBJ2-1; 9 bases match TRBD2. CDR3 length: 15 amino acids. The ends lost 6 bases at V and 2 bases at J; junction bases unmatched: 6. CDR1 SGHNT and CDR2 YYREEE come from the germline V gene (reference sequence). The CDR3 is CASTVSGGAYNEQFF. The DNA of the CDR3 is TGTGCCAGCACCGTTAGCGGGGGAGCCTACAATGAGCAGTTCTTC.

The chain recombines TRBV9 with TRBJ2-7; D possibly corresponds to TRBD2 (7 bases). CDR1 SGDLS and CDR2 YYNGEE come from the germline V gene. The CDR3 consists of 16 residues. V lost 0 bases, J lost 4 bases, and 17 bases lay in between. The CDR3 nucleotides are TGTGCCAGCAGCGTAGCTTCCGCAGGGGAGGGTTACGAGCAGTACTTC. It specifies CASSVASAGEGYEQYF.

The rearrangement uses TRBV30 and TRBJ2-5, with D maybe TRBD2 (6 bases). V lost 1 base, J lost 5 bases, and 17 bases lay in between. The CDR3 covers 15 residues. Germline CDR1 GTSNPN, CDR2 SVGIG (reference sequence). CDR3 coding DNA: TGTGCCTGGAGTGCAATAAAGCGGGCCGGGGAGACCCAGTACTTC. It translates to CAWSAIKRAGETQYF.

This chain connects TRBV2 to TRBJ1-2; 9 nucleotides agree with TRBD1. CDR1 and CDR2 (germline): SNHLY, FYNNEI. This CDR3 region has 14 residues. Trimming at V came to 5 bases and at J to 4 bases, leaving 5 bases not matched to a gene. The CDR3 spells CASSSGQGVYGYTF. In DNA form, the CDR3 reads TGTGCCAGCAGTTCGGGACAGGGTGTCTATGGCTACACCTTC.

A word on this clone: A junction boundary mismatches the germline segment, possibly from a read error. The chain employs TRBV7-7 and TRBJ2-1, with no clear D. CDR1 and CDR2 from the germline V gene are SSHAT and FNYEAQ (reference sequence). The CDR3 covers 15 residues. The CDR3 DNA sequence: TGTGCTAGCAGCTTAGGTGAATCCGTCTACAATGAGCAGTTCTTC. It specifies CASSLGESVYNEQFF.

Concerning this clone: Other DNA sequences of this sample code for an identical CDR3. The V call is TRBV2, the J call TRBJ2-3, with D unclear. Germline loops: CDR1 SNHLY, CDR2 FYNNEI. The CDR3 length is 11 residues. V lost 2 bases and J lost 3, with 0 bases in between. The CDR3 spells CASSETDTQYF. The CDR3 nucleotides read TGTGCCAGCAGTGAAACAGATACGCAGTATTTT.

This clone was found once. The V call is TRBV5-4, the J call TRBJ2-1, with D perhaps TRBD1 (6 bases). The CDR3 is 14 residues long. V lost 3 bases and J lost 3, with 10 bases in between. The germline gives CDR1 SGHNT, CDR2 YYREEE (reference sequence). CDR3 in amino acids: CASSSWDNYNEQFF. The CDR3 DNA follows: TGTGCCAGCAGCTCTTGGGACAACTACAATGAGCAGTTCTTC.

This clone was seen only once. J is TRBJ1-1 and V is TRBV30, with a possible D match to TRBD1 (5 bases). Trimming shortened V by 7 bases and J by 5 bases, and 17 bases separated the two germline ends. The V gene's germline CDR1 is GTSNPN and CDR2 SVGIG (reference sequence). The CDR3 covers 13 residues. The DNA of the CDR3 is TGTGCCTTCCTATTGGCCGAGGGGACTGAAGCTTTCTTT. This translates into CAFLLAEGTEAFF.

For this clone: The junction and the germline gene differ at one end; a read error may be behind it. The chain links TRBV11-2 to TRBJ1-1; D ambiguous. From germline, CDR1 is SGHAT and CDR2 FQNNGV. The CDR3 has 12 residues. This chain's CDR3 is CASTLGNSEAFF. The DNA of the CDR3 is TGTGCCAGCACTCTCGGGAACTCTGAAGCTTTCTTT.

The chain employs TRBV7-9 and TRBJ1-6, with TRBD1 matching 8 bases. The trim removed 5 bases at V and 10 bases at J, leaving 7 bases unmatched. Germline CDR1 is SEHNR and CDR2 is FQNEAQ (reference sequence). The CDR3 is 14 residues long. CDR3: CASSTSDRDSPLHF. In DNA form, the CDR3 reads TGTGCCAGCAGCACCTCGGACAGGGACTCACCCCTCCACTTT.

The rearrangement links TRBV10-3 to TRBJ2-2; D is unresolved. The CDR3 is 13 residues long. Germline V gene lookup returns CDR1 ENHRY and CDR2 SYGVKD. V was clipped by 0 bases and J by 4 bases, with 3 bases between them. The CDR3 nucleotides are TGTGCCATCAGTGAGTCATCCACCGGGGAGCTGTTTTTT. Amino acid sequence: CAISESSTGELFF.

The chain has TRBV5-1 and TRBJ1-3; D unresolved. The ends were cut back, 3 bases at V and 4 bases at J, with 14 bases in the middle. The CDR3 has 15 amino acids. Germline CDR1 is SGHRS and CDR2 is YFSETQ. The CDR3 DNA reads as TGCGCCAGCAGCTCCCGGGAAACCTCCGGAAACACCATATATTTT. Its protein is CASSSRETSGNTIYF.

This clone turned up a few times. Other DNA sequences in this sample translate to the same CDR3. The V call is TRBV4-3, the J call TRBJ2-1; unclear D gene. Germline V gene lookup returns CDR1 LGHNA and CDR2 YSLEER. The CDR3 length is 12 residues. Trimming removed 1 base from V and 4 bases from J, with 2 bases in between. This CDR3 reads CASSQGYNEQFF. CDR3 in DNA: TGCGCCAGCAGCCAAGGGTACAATGAGCAGTTCTTC.

This sequence joins TRBV10-1 and TRBJ2-7, with D possibly TRBD1 on 6 matching bases. V gave up 2 bases and J gave up 0 bases, with 8 bases separating them. CDR1 WNHNN and CDR2 SYGVQD come from the germline V gene (reference sequence). CDR3 length: 14 residues. Here the CDR3 DNA reads TGCGCCAGCAGTGAGGACAGGACCTCCTACGAGCAGTACTTC. Translation gives CASSEDRTSYEQYF.

The V gene is TRBV7-9, the J gene TRBJ2-2; TRBD1 agrees at 11 bases. This CDR3 spans 15 amino acids. Germline trimming cut 4 bases from V and 4 bases from J; bases unmatched to any gene: 2. Germline loops: CDR1 SEHNR, CDR2 FQNEAQ (reference sequence). The CDR3 loop reads CASSSDRGPTGELFF. For the CDR3, the DNA is TGTGCCAGCAGCTCGGACAGGGGGCCCACCGGGGAGCTGTTTTTT.

V usage is TRBV9 and J usage is TRBJ1-6; 7 bases align to TRBD1. After removal of 0 bases from V and 6 bases from J, the junction contained 12 bases not matched to a gene. This CDR3 has 18 amino acids. CDR1 is SGDLS, CDR2 YYNGEE, per germline. The CDR3 reads CASSVGGQPGSSNSPLHF. CDR3 DNA sequence: TGTGCCAGCAGCGTAGGGGGACAGCCTGGATCGTCTAATTCACCCCTCCACTTT.

This chain uses TRBV9 with TRBJ1-6, with D uncertain. Deletions cut 3 bases from V and 3 bases from J, with 7 bases between. Germline lookup yields CDR1 SGDLS and CDR2 YYNGEE. This CDR3 contains 14 residues. The CDR3 spells CASSDSGYNSPLHF. As DNA, the CDR3 is TGTGCCAGCAGCGACAGTGGCTATAATTCACCCCTCCACTTT.

The chain employs TRBV28 and TRBJ1-2; 8 bases map to TRBD1. With 2 bases clipped from V and 1 base from J, the junction kept 6 bases outside the gene matches. CDR1 and CDR2 (germline): MDHEN, SYDVKM. The length of the CDR3 is 16 residues. The CDR3: CASSLGLGQVNYGYTF. CDR3 coding DNA: TGTGCCAGCAGTTTAGGGCTGGGACAGGTTAACTATGGCTACACCTTC.

This sequence joins TRBV29-1 and TRBJ2-5, with 16 bases identical to TRBD2. The CDR3 is 17 residues long. Germline V gene data show CDR1 as SQVTM and CDR2 as ANQGSEA. The junction had 12 bases not matched to a gene; V was cut back by 7 bases and J by 4 bases. The chain's CDR3 is CSAAGTSGGAIGETQYF. CDR3 bases: TGCAGCGCCGCCGGGACTAGCGGGGGGGCGATAGGAGAGACCCAGTACTTC.

The chain links TRBV20-1 to TRBJ2-2, with D hard to call. Germline-derived CDR1 and CDR2 are DFQATT and SNEGSKA (reference sequence). The V end lost 6 bases, the J end lost 8 bases, and 10 bases lay between the germline ends. The length of the CDR3 is 11 residues. The CDR3 reads CSAKMGGELFF. The CDR3 region has the DNA TGCAGTGCCAAGATGGGGGGGGAGCTGTTTTTT.

This sequence joins TRBV5-1 and TRBJ2-3; 8 positions agree with TRBD2. The CDR3 sequence is 15 residues long. The V and J ends lost 4 bases and 0 bases, in that order; junction bases with no gene match: 4. Germline values: CDR1 SGHRS, CDR2 YFSETQ. The CDR3 reads CASSEKRGSTDTQYF. CDR3 bases: TGCGCCAGCAGCGAAAAGCGGGGGAGCACAGATACGCAGTATTTT.

This clone has only one observation. This chain joins TRBV11-2 and TRBJ2-1, with 9 bases that match TRBD2. V shed 5 bases and J 8 bases; nucleotides not matched to a gene: 10. CDR3 length equals 15 residues. CDR1 and CDR2 (germline): SGHAT, FQNNGV. DNA of the CDR3: TGTGCCAGCAGCCCTGGGGTTAGCGGGGGCGATGAGCAGTTCTTC. It yields the protein CASSPGVSGGDEQFF.

With respect to this clone: The same CDR3 also results from other DNA sequences found in this sample. The CDR3 DNA sequence: TGTGCCAGCAGCTTGGGGGGTCAGCCCCAGCATTTT. This codes for CASSLGGQPQHF. This chain joins TRBV7-2 and TRBJ1-5; D is possibly TRBD1 (5 bases). Trimming removed 3 bases at V and 6 bases at J, with 6 bases between. Germline V gene data show CDR1 as SGHTA and CDR2 as FQGNSA. This CDR3 is 12 amino acids long. The whole variable domain, remainder taken from reference TRBV7-2 and TRBJ1-5, is GAGVSQSPSNKVTEKGKDVELRCDPISGHTALYWYRQSLGQGLEFLIYFQGNSAPDKSGLPSDRFSAERTGGSVSTLTIQRTQQEDSAVYLCASSLGGQPQHFGDGTRLSIL.

V and J are TRBV2 and TRBJ2-7, with D tentatively TRBD1 (5 bases). Per the germline V gene, CDR1 is SNHLY and CDR2 is FYNNEI. The ends were cut back, 3 bases at V and 3 bases at J, with 15 bases in the middle. The CDR3 length is 15 residues. DNA of the CDR3: TGTGCCAGCAGTGACCGGCAGGGTACCCACTACGAGCAGTACTTC. Its protein product is CASSDRQGTHYEQYF.

This chain uses TRBV5-4 with TRBJ2-5, with 10 bases aligning to TRBD2. CDR3 length equals 16 residues. In germline, CDR1 is SGHNT, CDR2 YYREEE (reference sequence). The V and J ends lost 4 bases and 5 bases, in that order; junction bases with no gene match: 11. CDR3 DNA sequence: TGTGCCAGCAGCGGGGGTCCCCTAGCGGGGGTTGAGACCCAGTACTTC. This sequence encodes CASSGGPLAGVETQYF.

With regard to this clone: This sample includes further DNA sequences coding for the same CDR3. The CDR3 is CASSLQGQGETQYF. In DNA, the CDR3 is TGCGCCAGCAGCTTACAGGGCCAGGGGGAGACCCAGTACTTC. This rearrangement joins TRBV5-1 to TRBJ2-5; weak D call: TRBD1 (6 bases). V lost 2 bases and J 5 bases, leaving 13 bases between the germline ends. This CDR3 contains 14 residues. Germline V gives CDR1 SGHRS, CDR2 YFSETQ. Looking up the rest from reference TRBV5-1 and TRBJ2-5 gives the full variable domain: KAGVTQTPRYLIKTRGQQVTLSCSPISGHRSVSWYQQTPGQGLQFLFEYFSETQRNKGNFPGRFSGRQFSNSRSEMNVSTLELGDSALYLCASSLQGQGETQYFGPGTRLLVL.